Below, 21 T cell receptor beta chains from the same sample are listed, as sequenced in a study of Ad26.COV2.S vaccination and SARS-CoV-2 variants (dated by TCRdb to 2020 to 2023). Sample treatment or condition, as interpreted from the label and publication: around 19 received Ad26.COV2.S at low or high dose, single or two shots; five or six received placebo; per-sample allocation not given. Repertoires of vaccine and placebo recipients were sequenced from samples collected on day 63 after the first injection. Libraries were made using the immunoSEQ multiplex PCR assay. In its TCRdb copy, this immuneACCESS table keeps in-frame sequences only and misses some clones. Where compared with another copy, unresolved V genes explain less than half of these, and the others have no known cause. Recorded for this sample are approximately 400,000 clones; more than 75% of them occurred a single time. The ten largest clonotypes hold around 3% of the sample.

Sequencing was performed on peripheral blood, taken in a trial of Ad26.COV2.S vaccine versus placebo. The receptors were gathered from a person aged 18-65 years who received the Ad26.COV2.S COVID-19 vaccine or a placebo.

The chain carries TRBV7-2 and TRBJ2-1, with 7 bases matching TRBD1. This CDR3 has 15 residues. The germline gives CDR1 SGHTA, CDR2 FQGNSA. Trimming at V came to 1 base and at J to 7 bases, leaving 7 bases not matched to a gene. CDR3 sequence: CASSLVGTDKNEQFF. The DNA of the CDR3 is TGTGCCAGCAGCTTAGTTGGGACAGACAAAAATGAGCAGTTCTTC.

J is TRBJ2-1 and V is TRBV3-1 (or the pseudogene TRBV3-2); D gene ambiguous. The CDR3 is made up of 17 amino acids. The germline CDR1 and CDR2 sequences are LGHDT and YNNKEL (reference sequence). Trimming stripped 1 base from V and 0 bases from J, with 13 bases between. The CDR3 here is CASSQVLGQSSYNEQFF. CDR3 DNA: TGTGCCAGCAGCCAAGTTCTCGGTCAAAGCTCCTACAATGAGCAGTTCTTC.

The chain is built from TRBV5-1 and TRBJ2-2; perhaps D is TRBD1 or TRBD2 (5 bases each). Deletions cut 4 bases from V and 3 bases from J, with 19 bases between. The CDR3 has 17 residues. The germline gives CDR1 SGHRS, CDR2 YFSETQ. The CDR3 region is CASSDPDIDGDTGELFF. The CDR3, as DNA: TGCGCCAGCAGCGACCCGGACATCGACGGGGACACCGGGGAGCTGTTTTTT.

The chain combines TRBV18 with TRBJ2-6; 9 positions match TRBD1. The CDR3 contains 22 residues. Germline V gene lookup returns CDR1 KGHSH and CDR2 LQKENI. The ends lost 4 bases at V and 0 bases at J; junction bases unmatched: 19. DNA of the CDR3: TGTGCCAGCTCACGGGGACTTCAAGGTGCGGGACAGGGCCACTCTGGGGCCAACGTCCTGACTTTC. Its protein product is CASSRGLQGAGQGHSGANVLTF.

This clone occurred a few times. This chain uses TRBV29-1 with TRBJ1-5; D gene uncertain. The V and J ends lost 7 bases and 5 bases respectively, with 15 bases between them. This CDR3 is 13 amino acids long. CDR1 and CDR2 from the germline V gene are SQVTM and ANQGSEA. The CDR3 bases are TGCAGCGCCAGACACCGGGCGGATCAGCCCCAGCATTTT. Translating it yields CSARHRADQPQHF. The full variable domain, in which reference TRBV29-1 and TRBJ1-5 provide the parts outside the CDR3, is SAVISQKPSRDICQRGTSLTIQCQVDSQVTMMFWYRQQPGQSLTLIATANQGSEATYESGFVIDKFPISRPNLTFSTLTVSNMSPEDSSIYLCSARHRADQPQHFGDGTRLSIL.

CDR3 amino acids: CASGSTDTQYF. In DNA form, the CDR3 reads TGTGCCAGCGGTTCCACGGATACGCAGTATTTT. The chain combines TRBV7-9 with TRBJ2-3; no firm D call. This CDR3 region has 11 residues. In germline, CDR1 is SEHNR, CDR2 FQNEAQ (reference sequence). With 8 bases removed from V and 6 bases from J, the gap between germline ends came to 9 bases. Full variable domain (remainder filled in from reference TRBV7-9 and TRBJ2-3): DTGVSQNPRHKITKRGQNVTFRCDPISEHNRLYWYRQTLGQGPEFLTYFQNEAQLEKSRLLSDRFSAERPKGSFSTLEIQRTEQGDSAMYLCASGSTDTQYFGPGTRLTVL.

J is TRBJ1-2 and V is TRBV5-1, with 7 nucleotides matching TRBD1. V gave up 3 bases and J gave up 3 bases; unmatched junction bases: 2. The CDR3 is made up of 13 amino acids. Germline loops: CDR1 SGHRS, CDR2 YFSETQ. CDR3 protein: CASSSGQHYGYTF. The CDR3 nucleotides are TGCGCCAGCAGCTCGGGACAGCACTATGGCTACACCTTC.

The chain uses TRBV6-5 and TRBJ1-5; TRBD1 is a possible D gene (6 bases). The CDR3 is 12 amino acids. Trimming shortened V by 7 bases and J by 4 bases, and 8 bases separated the two germline ends. The germline gives CDR1 MNHEY, CDR2 SVGAGI. CDR3 sequence: CASTTGNQPQHF. The CDR3 DNA is TGTGCCAGCACCACAGGGAATCAGCCCCAGCATTTT.

J is TRBJ2-3 and V is TRBV19; D is ambiguous. Trimming removed 4 bases at V and 10 bases at J, with 15 bases between. Germline CDR1 reads LNHDA; CDR2 reads SQIVND (reference sequence). The CDR3 runs to 13 residues. CDR3 DNA: TGTGCCAGTAGTAGGCTGATGGATTGGGCGCAGTATTTT. It yields the protein CASSRLMDWAQYF.

The chain is built from TRBV4-3 and TRBJ2-2; 9 positions agree with TRBD1. The trim removed 2 bases at V and 1 base at J, leaving 2 bases unmatched. Germline V lookup: CDR1 LGHNA, CDR2 YSLEER. This CDR3 has 16 residues. The chain's CDR3 is CASSQRGQGNTGELFF. The CDR3, as DNA: TGCGCCAGCAGCCAAAGGGGACAGGGGAACACCGGGGAGCTGTTTTTT.

This chain links TRBV30 with TRBJ1-2; 8 bases are a match to TRBD1. V trimming: 6 bases; J trimming: 8 bases; junction bases outside the gene matches: 5. The CDR3 is 11 amino acids. CDR1 is GTSNPN and CDR2 is SVGIG in the germline V gene (reference sequence). The CDR3 DNA follows: TGTGCCTGTCAGGGGGCGGGCGGCTACACCTTC. Its protein is CACQGAGGYTF.

The V and J genes are TRBV19 and TRBJ2-7, with D uncertain. The CDR3 runs 13 residues. V lost 7 bases and J lost 4, with 14 bases in between. Per germline, CDR1 LNHDA and CDR2 SQIVND (reference sequence). This CDR3 reads CASNAHGRYEQYF. The CDR3 coding sequence is TGTGCCAGTAACGCTCACGGGCGGTACGAGCAGTACTTC.

The chain joins TRBV30 to TRBJ1-2; D gene uncertain. Germline CDR1 and CDR2: GTSNPN and SVGIG (reference sequence). CDR3 length equals 9 residues. V shed 4 bases and J shed 6 bases, with 3 bases lying between them. The CDR3 protein is CAWKDGYTF. CDR3 bases: TGTGCCTGGAAGGATGGCTACACCTTC.

This sequence joins TRBV28 and TRBJ2-3; D remains ambiguous. The germline CDR1 and CDR2 sequences are MDHEN and SYDVKM. V was pared by 5 bases and J by 6 bases, with 15 bases between. The CDR3 has 14 residues. CDR3 DNA: TGTGCCAGCAGTCTGCCTTTCTATTCGGATACGCAGTATTTT. Translated: CASSLPFYSDTQYF.

The J gene is TRBJ1-3, the V gene TRBV19; D possibly corresponds to TRBD1 (5 bases). This CDR3 contains 12 residues. Trimming shortened V by 7 bases and J by 7 bases, and 11 bases separated the two germline ends. The V gene's germline CDR1 is LNHDA and CDR2 SQIVND (reference sequence). CDR3 sequence reads: CASIGTANTIYF. CDR3 bases: TGTGCCAGTATTGGGACGGCGAACACCATATATTTT.

The chain links TRBV19 to TRBJ2-6, with D possibly TRBD1 on 6 matching bases. The germline CDR1 and CDR2 sequences are LNHDA and SQIVND (reference sequence). Trimming shortened V by 4 bases and J by 2 bases, and 12 bases separated the two germline ends. There are 16 residues in the CDR3. Here the CDR3 reads CASSTQGRAGANVLTF. CDR3 bases: TGTGCCAGTAGTACACAGGGTAGGGCTGGGGCCAACGTCCTGACTTTC.

This clone was detected only once. V gene TRBV2 combines with J gene TRBJ2-3; possible D gene TRBD2, 7 bases. The CDR3 totals 15 residues. Trimming shortened V by 8 bases and J by 0 bases, and 15 bases separated the two germline ends. Per the germline V gene, CDR1 is SNHLY and CDR2 is FYNNEI. The CDR3 nucleotides are TGTGCCAGCCTGGCGGGGGCCCCTAGCACAGATACGCAGTATTTT. Protein: CASLAGAPSTDTQYF.

The chain recombines TRBV2 with TRBJ2-1; 10 nucleotides line up with TRBD2. This CDR3 has 15 residues. The V gene end was trimmed by 4 bases and the J gene end by 8 bases; junction bases not matched to a gene: 8. Germline CDR1 reads SNHLY; CDR2 reads FYNNEI. CDR3: CASSVGLAGADEQFF. CDR3 nucleotide sequence: TGTGCCAGCAGTGTCGGGCTAGCGGGAGCTGATGAGCAGTTCTTC.

This chain joins TRBV21-1 and TRBJ2-3; the table names TRBD1, a call not compared with the DNA. TRBV21-1 is described as a pseudogene. The CDR3 is 16 amino acids. The DNA for the CDR3 is TGTGCCAGCAGCAAAAGTACAGAAAGCAGCACAGATACGCAGTATTTT. This gives the protein CASSKSTESSTDTQYF.

J is TRBJ1-1 and V is TRBV6-5, with 8 bases aligning to TRBD1. From germline, CDR1 is MNHEY and CDR2 SVGAGI. This CDR3 has 13 residues. V trimming: 6 bases; J trimming: 6 bases; junction bases outside the gene matches: 6. In DNA, the CDR3 is TGTGCCAGCAGGTTTCGGACAGGGCCTGAAGCTTTCTTT. The encoded protein is CASRFRTGPEAFF.

The J gene is TRBJ1-4, the V gene TRBV7-2; D ambiguous. This CDR3 has 15 amino acids. Trimming shortened V by 2 bases and J by 10 bases, and 17 bases separated the two germline ends. CDR1 is SGHTA and CDR2 is FQGNSA in the germline V gene. The chain's CDR3 is CASSLLGTNPGKLFF. The DNA of the CDR3 is TGTGCCAGCAGCTTATTGGGCACGAATCCCGGAAAACTGTTTTTT.